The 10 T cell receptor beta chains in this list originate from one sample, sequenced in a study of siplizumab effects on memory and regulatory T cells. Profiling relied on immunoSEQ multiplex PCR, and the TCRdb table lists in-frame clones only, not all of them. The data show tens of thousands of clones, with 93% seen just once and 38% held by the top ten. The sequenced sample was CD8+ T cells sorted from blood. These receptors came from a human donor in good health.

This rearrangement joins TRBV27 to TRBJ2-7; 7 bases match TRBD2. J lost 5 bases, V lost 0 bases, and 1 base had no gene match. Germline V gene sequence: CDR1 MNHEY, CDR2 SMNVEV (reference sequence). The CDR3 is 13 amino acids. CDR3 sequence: CASSLSGGNEQYF. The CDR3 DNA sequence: TGTGCCAGCAGTTTATCCGGGGGGAACGAGCAGTACTTC.

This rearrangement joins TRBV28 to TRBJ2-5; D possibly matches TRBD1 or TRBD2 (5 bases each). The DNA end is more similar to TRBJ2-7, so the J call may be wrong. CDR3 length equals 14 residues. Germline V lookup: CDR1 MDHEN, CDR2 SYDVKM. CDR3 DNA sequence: TGTGCCAGCAGCGGGGCGAAGAGCTCCTACGAGCAGTACTTC. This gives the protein CASSGAKSSYEQYF.

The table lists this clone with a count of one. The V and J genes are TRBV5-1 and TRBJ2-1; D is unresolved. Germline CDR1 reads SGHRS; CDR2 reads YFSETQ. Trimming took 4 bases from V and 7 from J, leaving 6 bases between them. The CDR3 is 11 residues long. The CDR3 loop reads CASSEGNEQFF. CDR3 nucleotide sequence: TGCGCCAGCAGCGAAGGGAATGAGCAGTTCTTC.

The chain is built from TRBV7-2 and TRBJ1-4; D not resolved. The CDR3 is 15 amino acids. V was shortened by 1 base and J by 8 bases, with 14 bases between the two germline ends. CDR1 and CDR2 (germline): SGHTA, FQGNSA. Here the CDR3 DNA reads TGTGCCAGCAGCTTAGGGACGGCCCCCAGGGAAAAACTGTTTTTT. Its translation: CASSLGTAPREKLFF.

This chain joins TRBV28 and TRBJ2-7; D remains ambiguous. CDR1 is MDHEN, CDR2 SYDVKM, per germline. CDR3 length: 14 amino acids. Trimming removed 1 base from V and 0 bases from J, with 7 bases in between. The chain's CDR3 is CASSLFVSSYEQYF. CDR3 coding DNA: TGTGCCAGCAGTTTATTTGTCTCCTCCTACGAGCAGTACTTC.

In DNA, the CDR3 is TGTGCCAGCAGGGGGACTAGCGGTGAGCAGTTCTTC. It translates to CASRGTSGEQFF. The chain recombines TRBV6-5 with TRBJ2-1; the match to TRBD2 covers 11 bases. CDR3 length: 12 amino acids. Germline CDR1 is MNHEY and CDR2 is SVGAGI. J lost 9 bases, V lost 6 bases, and 1 base had no gene match.

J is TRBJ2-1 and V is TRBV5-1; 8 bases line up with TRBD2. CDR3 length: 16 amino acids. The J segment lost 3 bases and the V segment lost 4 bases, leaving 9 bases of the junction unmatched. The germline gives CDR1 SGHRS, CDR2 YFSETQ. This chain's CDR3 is CASSQGTSGLYNEQFF. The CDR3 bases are TGCGCCAGCAGCCAGGGAACTAGCGGACTCTACAATGAGCAGTTCTTC.

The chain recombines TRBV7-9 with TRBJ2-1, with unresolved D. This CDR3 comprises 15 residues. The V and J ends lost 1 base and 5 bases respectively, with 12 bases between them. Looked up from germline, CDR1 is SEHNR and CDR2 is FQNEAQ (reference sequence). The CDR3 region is CASSLEVALHNEQFF. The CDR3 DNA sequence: TGTGCCAGCAGCTTAGAGGTAGCCCTACACAATGAGCAGTTCTTC. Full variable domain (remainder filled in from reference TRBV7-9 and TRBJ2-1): DTGVSQNPRHKITKRGQNVTFRCDPISEHNRLYWYRQTLGQGPEFLTYFQNEAQLEKSRLLSDRFSAERPKGSFSTLEIQRTEQGDSAMYLCASSLEVALHNEQFFGPGTRLTVL.

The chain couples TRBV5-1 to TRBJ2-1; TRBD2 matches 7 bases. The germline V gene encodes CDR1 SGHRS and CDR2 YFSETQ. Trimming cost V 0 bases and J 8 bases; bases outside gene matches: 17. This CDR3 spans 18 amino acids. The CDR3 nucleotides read TGCGCCAGCAGCTTGGAGGGGCAGCCAGGACTAGGGCGTGATGAGCAGTTCTTC. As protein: CASSLEGQPGLGRDEQFF.

CDR3 residues: CASSRDPGYEQYF. The CDR3 region has the DNA TGTGCCAGCAGTCGGGACCCCGGCTACGAGCAGTACTTC. This chain joins TRBV28 and TRBJ2-7; D assignment may be TRBD1 or TRBD2 (5 bases each). The CDR3 runs 13 residues. V dropped 5 bases and J dropped 3 bases, with 11 bases sitting between them. CDR1 is MDHEN, CDR2 SYDVKM, per germline.